Here is one TCR beta chain with its context. The data were obtained in a study of early T cells in non-severe SARS-CoV-2 infection. In germline, CDR1 is DFQATT, CDR2 SNEGSKA (reference sequence). V shed 5 bases and J shed 0 bases, with 8 bases lying between them. This CDR3 has 12 amino acids. Each single cDNA molecule received a unique molecular identifier. TCRdb analysed the 5' RACE reads with MiXCR anew, one entry per CDR3 protein. The sample contains 50,000 to 70,000 distinct CDR3 sequences, roughly 8% of which appear only once. The J gene is TRBJ2-7, the V gene TRBV20-1, with no clear D. The sequence derives from an adult who was a healthcare worker with PCR-confirmed SARS-CoV-2 infection or an uninfected control (not recorded which). Sequenced sample: whole blood. The CDR3 sequence: CSARGPSYEQYF. CDR3 in DNA: TGCAGTGCTCGTGGACCCTCCTACGAGCAGTACTTC.